This T cell receptor beta chain was found in a study of cytomegalovirus exposure and HLA in healthy donors. Amplification used 60 Vbeta primers and 13 Jbeta primers. The repertoire was sequenced with immunoSEQ multiplex PCR; TCRdb's copy has only in-frame clones and lacks some. The profile covers approximately 100,000 clones, with over 70% appearing a single time and about 4% taken by the ten largest. Whole-study results and caveats: Analysis was carried out at a later point, and it linked a missense DCLRE1C variant to TCR beta V- and J-gene trimming. An analysis was carried out at a later point. It showed that HLA-associated TCR beta chains were more clonally expanded than equally common non-associated chains.

This clone was counted a few times. Its cognate antigen is unknown. The TCR comes from a man in his fifties or sixties in good health and CMV-seropositive. The specimen sequenced was PBMCs.

CDR3 nucleotide sequence: TGTGCCAGTAGTATCATGGCGGCGGAGACCCAGTACTTC. Protein product: CASSIMAAETQYF. This chain uses TRBV19 with TRBJ2-5, with D unclear. This CDR3 region has 13 residues. The V end was cut by 3 bases, the J end by 5 bases, with 10 bases between. Germline lookup yields CDR1 LNHDA and CDR2 SQIVND (reference sequence).